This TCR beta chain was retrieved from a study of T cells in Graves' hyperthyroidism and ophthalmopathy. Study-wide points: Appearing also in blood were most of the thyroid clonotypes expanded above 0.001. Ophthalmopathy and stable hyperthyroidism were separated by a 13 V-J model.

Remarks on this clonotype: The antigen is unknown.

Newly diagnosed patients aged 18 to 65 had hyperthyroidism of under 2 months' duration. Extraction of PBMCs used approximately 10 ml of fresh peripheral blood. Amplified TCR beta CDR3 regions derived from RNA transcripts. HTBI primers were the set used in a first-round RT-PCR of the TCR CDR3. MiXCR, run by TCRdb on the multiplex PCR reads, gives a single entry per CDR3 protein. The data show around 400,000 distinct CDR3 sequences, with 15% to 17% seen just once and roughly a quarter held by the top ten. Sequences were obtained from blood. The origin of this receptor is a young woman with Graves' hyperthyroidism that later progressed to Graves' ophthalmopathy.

The CDR3 region is CASSASMELAGGPSGDTQYF. The CDR3 nucleotides read TGTGCCAGCAGTGCGTCTATGGAACTAGCGGGAGGCCCTAGTGGGGATACGCAGTATTTT. This chain joins TRBV6-4 and TRBJ2-3, with 12 bases aligning to TRBD2. CDR1 and CDR2 from the germline V gene are MRHNA and SNTAGT. The CDR3 covers 20 residues. The J segment lost 6 bases and the V segment lost 4 bases, leaving 20 bases of the junction unmatched.